What follows describes a single TCR beta chain. Its antigen is still unknown. Germline CDR1 is SQVTM and CDR2 is ANQGSEA. Unmatched junction bases numbered 10, after V lost 4 bases and J lost 10 bases. The CDR3 has 13 residues. The sample comes from a study of cytomegalovirus exposure and HLA in healthy donors. Overall study context: HLA-typed donors were the source of some 80 million unique TCRs, which an early data release held. Study-level results: Most TCR sequences were rare, but some public TCRs occurred in many donors. Later on, a genetic analysis was performed. It linked a missense variant in DCLRE1C with V- and J-gene trimming of TCR beta.

PCR involved 60 Vbeta and 13 Jbeta primers. Profiling relied on immunoSEQ multiplex PCR, and the TCRdb table lists in-frame clones only, not all of them. The table shows 250,000 or so clones, with 80% to 95% occurring only once. The gene calls are TRBV29-1 and TRBJ1-5, with TRBD1 identical over 7 bases. Input material: PBMCs. This clonotype was obtained from a girl aged 2 to 9 in good health and CMV-seronegative. CDR3 loop: CSVGLDRDGPQHF. CDR3 sequence (DNA): TGCAGCGTTGGCCTCGACAGGGACGGCCCCCAGCATTTT.